The 9 T cell receptor beta chains given below trace back to one sample, sequenced in a study of Ad26.COV2.S vaccination and SARS-CoV-2 variants. Only in-frame clones appear in the TCRdb table, and some are missing; sequencing was by immunoSEQ multiplex PCR. Here the sample spans roughly 330,000 clones, almost 90% being singletons. Described treatment: about 20 received Ad26.COV2.S at low or high dose, single or two shots; 5 received placebo; per-sample allocation not given. At day 63 after the first vaccine or placebo injection, samples were drawn. The sample in question was peripheral blood, obtained in a trial of Ad26.COV2.S vaccine versus placebo. The origin of the receptors is a person aged 18-60 years who received the Ad26.COV2.S COVID-19 vaccine or a placebo.

This rearrangement joins TRBV14 to TRBJ2-7; D not resolved. Germline V gene data show CDR1 as SGHDN and CDR2 as FVKESK. The CDR3 is 15 amino acids. V was cut by 1 base and J by 7 bases, with 17 bases left in between. The CDR3 DNA sequence: TGTGCCAGCAGCCAAGTCCCTTTATTGTCTTGGGAGCAGTACTTC. It specifies CASSQVPLLSWEQYF. The full variable domain, completed using reference TRBV14 and TRBJ2-7, is EAGVTQFPSHSVIEKGQTVTLRCDPISGHDNLYWYRRVMGKEIKFLLHFVKESKQDESGMPNNRFLAERTGGTYSTLKVQPAELEDSGVYFCASSQVPLLSWEQYFGPGTRLTVT.

This clone was picked up a small number of times. The V and J genes are TRBV11-2 and TRBJ2-3; 8 bases match TRBD2. V gave up 3 bases and J gave up 4 bases; unmatched junction bases: 9. Germline CDR1 reads SGHAT; CDR2 reads FQNNGV. This CDR3 has 16 residues. The CDR3 DNA sequence: TGTGCCAGCAGCTTTTCACTAGGACTAGCTGCAGATACGCAGTATTTT. Encoded protein: CASSFSLGLAADTQYF.

The genes are TRBV3-1 (or the pseudogene TRBV3-2) and TRBJ2-3; 11 nucleotides line up with TRBD2. With 5 bases clipped from V and 1 base from J, the junction kept 2 bases outside the gene matches. This CDR3 spans 15 amino acids. CDR1 and CDR2 from the germline V gene are LGHDT and YNNKEL (reference sequence). The CDR3: CASSTLAGGTDTQYF. DNA for the CDR3: TGTGCCAGCAGCACACTAGCGGGGGGCACAGATACGCAGTATTTT.

This clone showed up just once. The CDR3 reads CASQGALNTGELFF. The CDR3 DNA reads TGTGCCAGCCAAGGGGCCCTTAACACCGGGGAGCTGTTTTTT. The V and J genes are TRBV27 and TRBJ2-2; weak D call: TRBD1 (5 bases). Per germline, CDR1 MNHEY and CDR2 SMNVEV (reference sequence). The CDR3 extends over 14 amino acids. V lost 8 bases, J lost 2 bases, and 12 bases lay in between.

This clone was seen a handful of times. The rearrangement links TRBV6-4 to TRBJ2-3; no definite D call. Trimming left V 3 bases short and J 0 bases short, with 10 bases between. The CDR3 loop spans 15 amino acids. Germline assignment: CDR1 MRHNA and CDR2 SNTAGT. The CDR3 DNA reads TGTGCCAGCAGTGATGTGGCCACTAGCACAGATACGCAGTATTTT. This encodes CASSDVATSTDTQYF.

The J gene is TRBJ1-4, the V gene TRBV7-9, with 12 bases aligning to TRBD1. The CDR3 contains 16 residues. Trimming at V came to 4 bases and at J to 7 bases, leaving 7 bases not matched to a gene. The germline CDR1 and CDR2 sequences are SEHNR and FQNEAQ (reference sequence). This chain's CDR3 is CASSSGQGAPAEKLFF. For the CDR3, the DNA is TGTGCCAGCAGCTCGGGACAGGGGGCGCCTGCTGAAAAACTGTTTTTT. The variable domain in full, completed from reference TRBV7-9 and TRBJ1-4, reads DTGVSQNPRHKITKRGQNVTFRCDPISEHNRLYWYRQTLGQGPEFLTYFQNEAQLEKSRLLSDRFSAERPKGSFSTLEIQRTEQGDSAMYLCASSSGQGAPAEKLFFGSGTQLSVL.

A single count supports this clone. The J gene is TRBJ2-5, the V gene TRBV24-1; TRBD2 matches at 11 bases. CDR1 is KGHDR and CDR2 is SFDVKD in the germline V gene. This CDR3 is built from 22 residues. The V gene end was trimmed by 0 bases and the J gene end by 4 bases; junction bases not matched to a gene: 21. Here the CDR3 DNA reads TGTGCCACCAGTGATTTGTCGGGTCGGGCGAGGGTAGCGGGAGGGCACGGAGAGACCCAGTACTTC. Amino acids: CATSDLSGRARVAGGHGETQYF.

The chain employs TRBV9 and TRBJ1-1, with D uncertain. The V gene's germline CDR1 is SGDLS and CDR2 YYNGEE. This CDR3 is built from 14 residues. The ends were cut back, 2 bases at V and 6 bases at J, with 14 bases in the middle. The CDR3 bases are TGTGCCAGCAGCGTCGTGGCCGAGGGAGCTGAAGCTTTCTTT. It encodes CASSVVAEGAEAFF.

This clone appeared a single time. The rearrangement links TRBV7-9 to TRBJ2-4; unclear D gene. Germline-derived CDR1 and CDR2 are SEHNR and FQNEAQ (reference sequence). The V and J ends lost 3 bases and 1 base respectively, with 22 bases between them. The CDR3 contains 19 residues. CDR3 sequence reads: CASSFRHPQSLRAKNIQYF. The CDR3 bases are TGTGCCAGCAGCTTCCGACACCCTCAAAGTCTTCGGGCCAAAAACATTCAGTACTTC.